Sequencing of this T cell receptor beta chain was carried out in a study of blood T cell repertoires in COVID-19. In the study overall: Acute and convalescent COVID-19 specimens originated in the United States, Italy and Spain. The analysed material was cDNA or gDNA that came from T cells, B-cell-depleted T cells, or PBMCs.

This clone was counted a single time. Assay: immunoSEQ multiplex PCR; the TCRdb copy retains only in-frame clones and omits some. The sample lists roughly 28,000 clones, 70% to 90% seen once, with roughly 5% in the top ten. This clonotype originated in a man aged 65 to 85 with active COVID-19. Material for sequencing was peripheral blood.

The CDR3 sequence is CASSLDTGGNQPQHF. The DNA of the CDR3 is TGTGCCAGCAGCTTAGATACAGGGGGCAATCAGCCCCAGCATTTT. The gene calls are TRBV11-2 and TRBJ1-5; 7 nucleotides match TRBD1. This CDR3 region has 15 residues. V lost 0 bases, J lost 2 bases, and 1 base stayed unmatched. Per germline, CDR1 SGHAT and CDR2 FQNNGV. Drawing the rest from reference TRBV11-2 and TRBJ1-5, the complete variable domain is EAGVAQSPRYKIIEKRQSVAFWCNPISGHATLYWYQQILGQGPKLLIQFQNNGVVDDSQLPKDRFSAERLKGVDSTLKIQPAKLEDSAVYLCASSLDTGGNQPQHFGDGTRLSIL.